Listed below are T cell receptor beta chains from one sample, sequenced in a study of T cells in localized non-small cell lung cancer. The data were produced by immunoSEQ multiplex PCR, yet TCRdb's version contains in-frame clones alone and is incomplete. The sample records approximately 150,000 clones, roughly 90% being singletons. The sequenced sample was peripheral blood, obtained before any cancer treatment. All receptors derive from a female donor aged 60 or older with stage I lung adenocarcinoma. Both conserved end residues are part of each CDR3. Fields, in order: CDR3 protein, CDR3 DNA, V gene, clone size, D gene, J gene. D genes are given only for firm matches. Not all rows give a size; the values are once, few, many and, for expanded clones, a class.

CASSPEDRVWNTEAFF | TGTGCCAGCTCACCCGAGGACAGGGTATGGAACACTGAAGCTTTCTTT | TRBV18 | . | TRBD1 | TRBJ1-1
CASRAGGTTDTQYF | TGCGCCAGCAGAGCGGGAGGAACCACAGATACGCAGTATTTT | TRBV5-1 | . | TRBD2 | TRBJ2-3
CASSLAAGNTEAFF | TGTGCCAGCAGCTTAGCTGCCGGGAACACTGAAGCTTTCTTT | TRBV11-2 | . | . | TRBJ1-1
CASRLAGYEQYF | TGTGCCAGCAGACTAGCGGGATACGAGCAGTACTTC | TRBV28 | . | TRBD2 | TRBJ2-7
CAWSRSVYQETQYF | TGTGCCTGGAGTCGGTCCGTCTACCAAGAGACCCAGTACTTC | TRBV30 | . | . | TRBJ2-5
CSVDWPGGATNEKLFF | TGCAGCGTTGATTGGCCAGGGGGCGCGACTAATGAAAAACTGTTTTTT | TRBV29-1 | once | TRBD1 | TRBJ1-4
CASSRPPGLPNEQFF | TGTGCCAGCAGTAGGCCCCCGGGACTACCGAATGAGCAGTTCTTC | TRBV6-5 | . | TRBD2 | TRBJ2-1
CATSGGTGNTIYF | TGTGCCACCAGCGGCGGGACAGGGAACACCATATATTTT | TRBV15 | once | TRBD1 | TRBJ1-3
CASSLGTSRDTQYF | TGCGCCAGCAGCTTGGGGACCTCCAGGGATACGCAGTATTTT | TRBV5-1 | . | . | TRBJ2-3
CASSLTDRGLYEQYF | TGTGCCAGCAGTTTGACCGACAGGGGGCTCTACGAGCAGTACTTC | TRBV28 | . | TRBD1 | TRBJ2-7
CASSTQSQETQYF | TGTGCCAGTAGCACCCAAAGCCAAGAGACCCAGTACTTC | TRBV19 | . | . | TRBJ2-5
CSVFSAATNTGELFF | TGCAGCGTTTTTAGCGCTGCAACGAACACCGGGGAGCTGTTTTTT | TRBV29-1 | few | . | TRBJ2-2
CASSPGLAGGPMSEQFF | TGCGCCAGCAGCCCGGGACTAGCGGGAGGCCCAATGAGTGAGCAGTTCTTC | TRBV5-1 | once | TRBD2 | TRBJ2-1
CATSRIDSADTQYF | TGTGCCACCAGCAGGATCGACAGCGCAGATACGCAGTATTTT | TRBV15 | . | . | TRBJ2-3
CASRLGGETQYF | TGTGCAAGTCGCTTAGGTGGGGAGACCCAGTACTTC | TRBV12-2 | . | . | TRBJ2-5
CSVEGPGGFNTEAFF | TGCAGCGTTGAGGGGCCGGGGGGGTTTAACACTGAAGCTTTCTTT | TRBV29-1 | . | . | TRBJ1-1
CASSPQGAAGYTF | TGTGCCAGCAGTCCACAGGGGGCTGCTGGCTACACCTTC | TRBV2 | . | TRBD1 | TRBJ1-2
CASSSPGPQRNTIYF | TGTGCCAGCAGTTCACCGGGACCCCAAAGAAACACCATATATTTT | TRBV28 | . | . | TRBJ1-3
CASSKEVLGLAGVRYNEQFF | TGTGCCAGCAGCAAGGAGGTTTTGGGCCTAGCGGGAGTCAGGTACAATGAGCAGTTCTTC | TRBV21-1 | . | . | TRBJ2-1
CASSPRQGPNTEAFF | TGTGCCAGCAGCCCAAGACAGGGGCCCAACACTGAAGCTTTCTTT | TRBV7-9 | . | TRBD1 | TRBJ1-1
CASSYLWGDNTEAFF | TGTGCCAGCAGTTACCTTTGGGGGGATAACACTGAAGCTTTCTTT | TRBV6-6 | . | . | TRBJ1-1
CASRPGGRASDTQYF | TGTGCCAGCCGCCCTGGGGGGAGGGCCTCAGATACGCAGTATTTT | TRBV6-5 | . | TRBD2 | TRBJ2-3
CASSLDHGGEAFF | TGCGCCAGCAGCTTGGATCACGGGGGTGAAGCTTTCTTT | TRBV5-1 | . | . | TRBJ1-1
CASSRGKGDATQYF | TGTGCCAGCAGCCGGGGGAAGGGCGATGCGACCCAGTACTTC | TRBV5-6 | . | . | TRBJ2-5
CASSLVSTSGEQFF | TGTGCCAGCAGCTTAGTCTCGACTAGTGGCGAGCAGTTCTTC | TRBV7-6 | . | . | TRBJ2-1
CASSQAGVGEQYF | TGCGCCAGCAGCCAGGCGGGAGTTGGCGAGCAGTACTTC | TRBV4-1 | once | TRBD2 | TRBJ2-7
CASSLDGMAASDPDTQYF | TGTGCCAGCTCACTGGATGGGATGGCGGCTAGCGATCCAGATACGCAGTATTTT | TRBV18 | . | . | TRBJ2-3
CASSFRRWSLTGELFF | TGTGCCAGCAGCTTTAGACGCTGGAGCCTGACCGGGGAGCTGTTTTTT | TRBV7-8 | . | . | TRBJ2-2
CASSSRQVDIQYF | TGTGCCAGCAGCTCCAGACAGGTGGACATTCAGTACTTC | TRBV13 | . | . | TRBJ2-4
CASSLRQNYGYTF | TGTGCCAGCAGTTTAAGACAGAACTATGGCTACACCTTC | TRBV28 | . | . | TRBJ1-2
CASSLAPGLATADTQYF | TGTGCCAGCAGCTTAGCCCCGGGACTAGCGACCGCGGATACGCAGTATTTT | TRBV11-2 | few | TRBD2 | TRBJ2-3
CASSRGLAYEQYF | TGTGCCAGCAGTAGGGGTTTGGCCTACGAGCAGTACTTC | TRBV27 | few | . | TRBJ2-7
CSVFWGPGQGARETQYF | TGCAGCGTTTTTTGGGGGCCGGGACAGGGGGCGAGAGAGACCCAGTACTTC | TRBV29-1 | . | TRBD1 | TRBJ2-5
CASSFSGINTGELFF | TGTGCCAGCAGCTTTAGCGGGATTAACACCGGGGAGCTGTTTTTT | TRBV7-9 | . | TRBD2 | TRBJ2-2